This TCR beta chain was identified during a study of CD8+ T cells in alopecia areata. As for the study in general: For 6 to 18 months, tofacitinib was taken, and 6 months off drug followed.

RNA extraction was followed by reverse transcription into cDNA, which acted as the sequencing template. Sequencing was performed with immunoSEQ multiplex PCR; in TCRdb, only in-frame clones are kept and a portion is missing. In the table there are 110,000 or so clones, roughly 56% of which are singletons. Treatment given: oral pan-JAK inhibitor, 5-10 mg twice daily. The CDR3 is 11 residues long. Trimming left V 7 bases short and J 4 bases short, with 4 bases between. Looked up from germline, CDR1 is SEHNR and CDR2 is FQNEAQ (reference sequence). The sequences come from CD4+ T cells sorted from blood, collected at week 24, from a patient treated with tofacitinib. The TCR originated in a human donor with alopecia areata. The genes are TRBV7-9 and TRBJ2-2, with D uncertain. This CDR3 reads CASTITGELFF. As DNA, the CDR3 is TGTGCCAGCACCATCACCGGGGAGCTGTTTTTT.